Shown below are 10 T cell receptor beta chains from a single sample sequenced in a study of prognosis after radiotherapy for stage I lung cancer. Two rounds of multiplex PCR amplified TCR beta CDR3 from genomic DNA. Used in first-round PCR were primers specific to each TRBV and TRBJ gene. TCRdb recomputed calls from the multiplex PCR reads with MiXCR, one row per CDR3 protein. The sample yields around 56,000 distinct CDR3 sequences, about 30% seen once. The specimen was PBMCs, collected before or after stereotactic body radiation therapy (not recorded which). The receptor source for this set is a donor over 45 with non-small cell lung cancer.

Ten or more counts support this clonotype. The chain combines TRBV7-9 with TRBJ1-5; 8 bases map to TRBD1. The CDR3 extends over 15 amino acids. Germline V CDR1 and CDR2: SEHNR, FQNEAQ (reference sequence). V shed 5 bases, J shed 7 bases, and the junction held 10 bases outside the gene matches. In nucleotides, the CDR3 is TGTGCCAGCAGCATCGGACAGGGTGAGGGGCAGCCCCAGCATTTT. Protein product: CASSIGQGEGQPQHF.

With respect to this clonotype: Since a much larger clone is just one base distant, this may be a read error. J is TRBJ1-1 and V is TRBV29-1; 7 bases map to TRBD1. The CDR3 covers 12 residues. Trimming cost V 8 bases and J 4 bases; bases outside gene matches: 7. CDR1 is SQVTM and CDR2 is ANQGSEA in the germline V gene. In DNA, the CDR3 is TGCAGCATATCGACAGGGCCCACTGAAGCTTTCTTT. Its translation is CSISTGPTEAFF. Combining the CDR3 with reference TRBV29-1 and TRBJ1-1 gives the whole variable domain SAVISQKPSRDICQRGTSLTIQCQVDSQVTMMFWYRQQPGQSLTLIATANQGSEATYESGFVIDKFPISRPNLTFSTLTVSNMSPEDSSIYLCSISTGPTEAFFGQGTRLTVV.

The V and J genes are TRBV6-1 and TRBJ2-7, with unresolved D. Trimming took off 8 bases at V and 7 bases at J, with 12 bases between the two ends. From germline, CDR1 is MNHNS and CDR2 SASEGT. The CDR3 totals 11 residues. This CDR3 is CASSRQREQYF. CDR3 sequence (DNA): TGTGCCAGCTCGAGGCAGAGGGAGCAGTACTTC.

This clonotype occurred many times. The chain is built from TRBV4-3 and TRBJ1-5; D remains ambiguous. CDR1 and CDR2 (germline): LGHNA, YSLEER. V was shortened by 0 bases and J by 1 base, with 4 bases between the two germline ends. The CDR3 covers 14 residues. CDR3 coding DNA: TGCGCCAGCAGCCAAGATGGGAGCAATCAGCCCCAGCATTTT. Its translation is CASSQDGSNQPQHF.

Notes on this clonotype: The CDR3 carries no conserved terminal phenylalanine or tryptophan, so it likely arises from a read error. The chain recombines TRBV10-3 with TRBJ1-4; D is perhaps TRBD1 (5 bases). The CDR3 runs 14 residues. Germline-derived CDR1 and CDR2 are ENHRY and SYGVKD. V shed 6 bases and J shed 1 base, with 9 bases lying between them. The CDR3 sequence: CAIRPQGTNEKLFL. CDR3 coding DNA: TGTGCCATCAGACCCCAGGGAACTAATGAAAAACTGTTTCTT.

This clonotype was picked up many times. This chain joins TRBV18 and TRBJ1-2; possible D gene TRBD1, 6 bases. V gave up 3 bases and J gave up 4 bases, with 12 bases separating them. CDR1 and CDR2 (germline): KGHSH, LQKENI. This CDR3 is built from 14 residues. CDR3 region: CASSPMTGLYGYTF. CDR3 nucleotide sequence: TGTGCCAGCTCACCCATGACAGGCCTCTATGGCTACACCTTC.

This clonotype was recorded many times. The chain is built from TRBV6-4 and TRBJ2-3; TRBD2 is a possible D gene (7 bases). This CDR3 contains 17 residues. Germline-derived CDR1 and CDR2 are MRHNA and SNTAGT. The V end was cut by 5 bases, the J end by 2 bases, with 20 bases between. Written as DNA, the CDR3 is TGTGCCAGCAGTTACTTCGTGGGCGGGGGCGCCACAGATACGCAGTATTTT. Translating it yields CASSYFVGGGATDTQYF.

This clonotype was observed many times. The rearrangement joins TRBV29-1 to TRBJ2-7; D possibly corresponds to TRBD1 (7 bases). This CDR3 region has 14 residues. CDR1 SQVTM and CDR2 ANQGSEA come from the germline V gene. The V end was cut by 5 bases, the J end by 3 bases, with 17 bases between. Here the CDR3 DNA reads TGCAGCGTTTTTACAGGGCAGGGGGGCTACGAGCAGTACTTC. It codes for CSVFTGQGGYEQYF.

In regard to this clonotype: Possible read error: a much larger clone is one base away. The chain carries TRBV5-1 and TRBJ1-2; a weak D match, TRBD1 (5 bases). This CDR3 has 14 amino acids. Trimming left V 1 base short and J 8 bases short, with 15 bases between. Germline V gene sequence: CDR1 SGHRS, CDR2 YFSETQ. DNA for the CDR3: TGCGCCAGCAGCTTGAACATGGGGGAGGGAGGCTACACCTTC. This encodes CASSLNMGEGGYTF.

Many counts were recorded for this clonotype. The chain employs TRBV6-1 and TRBJ2-4; 8 bases are shared with TRBD2. Germline assignment: CDR1 MNHNS and CDR2 SASEGT. The CDR3 covers 15 residues. Trimming removed 9 bases from V and 0 bases from J; junction bases left unmatched: 7. DNA of the CDR3: TGTGCCAGTAACAGCGGGGGCCTAGCCAAAAACATTCAGTACTTC. Its translation is CASNSGGLAKNIQYF.